A single sample is the source of the 12 T cell receptor beta chains below, sequenced in a study of blood T cell repertoires in COVID-19. The table came from immunoSEQ multiplex PCR; TCRdb's copy has only in-frame clones and leaves some out. This sample has tens of thousands of clones, with roughly 74% found just once. The sample was peripheral blood. Every receptor here comes from a woman aged 80 or over with acute or convalescent COVID-19.

V usage is TRBV11-2 and J usage is TRBJ1-2, with TRBD1 matching 7 bases. After removal of 5 bases from V and 8 bases from J, the junction contained 5 bases not matched to a gene. Per the germline V gene, CDR1 is SGHAT and CDR2 is FQNNGV. This CDR3 has 12 residues. CDR3 region: CASSRDRVGYTF. CDR3 DNA sequence: TGTGCCAGCAGCCGTGACAGGGTGGGCTACACCTTC.

This clone was observed a handful of times. The chain combines TRBV7-2 with TRBJ2-2; D may be TRBD2 (6 bases). The length of the CDR3 is 18 residues. The V and J ends lost 1 base and 1 base respectively, with 16 bases between them. The germline gives CDR1 SGHTA, CDR2 FQGNSA. The CDR3 is CASSLENYSGRNTGELFF. As DNA, the CDR3 is TGTGCCAGCAGCTTAGAAAACTACAGCGGGCGGAACACCGGGGAGCTGTTTTTT.

The genes are TRBV7-6 and TRBJ2-7, with 13 nucleotides matching TRBD2. The CDR3 contains 20 residues. V lost 0 bases and J lost 2; bases outside the gene matches: 13. The germline V gene encodes CDR1 SGHVS and CDR2 FNYEAQ. The CDR3 reads CASSLAGTGGLAGLTYEQYF. In nucleotides, the CDR3 is TGTGCCAGCAGCTTAGCGGGGACAGGGGGACTAGCGGGACTTACCTACGAGCAGTACTTC.

In this sample, this clone turned up once. CDR3 amino acids: CASSSRGGPSTDTQYF. The CDR3 nucleotides read TGCGCCAGCAGCTCCCGAGGGGGCCCCAGCACAGATACGCAGTATTTT. V gene TRBV5-1 combines with J gene TRBJ2-3; 7 bases line up with TRBD1. V lost 3 bases and J lost 0; bases outside the gene matches: 7. CDR3 length equals 16 residues. CDR1 and CDR2 from the germline V gene are SGHRS and YFSETQ.

The rearrangement joins TRBV28 to TRBJ2-6, with D tentatively TRBD1 (5 bases). Trimming left V 2 bases short and J 4 bases short, with 9 bases between. This CDR3 contains 15 residues. In germline, CDR1 is MDHEN, CDR2 SYDVKM. CDR3 loop: CASSLRGGGANVLTF. The CDR3 coding sequence is TGTGCCAGCAGTTTAAGGGGCGGCGGGGCCAACGTCCTGACTTTC.

This clone was counted at least ten times. V and J are TRBV20-1 and TRBJ2-1; TRBD2 matches 12 bases. This CDR3 contains 15 residues. The germline V gene has CDR1 DFQATT and CDR2 SNEGSKA (reference sequence). The V and J ends lost 3 bases and 7 bases, in that order; junction bases with no gene match: 7. The CDR3 nucleotides read TGCAGTGCTAGTCCTAGCGGGAGGGCCGGTAATGAGCAGTTCTTC. It specifies CSASPSGRAGNEQFF.

This sequence joins TRBV7-2 and TRBJ2-3, with D maybe TRBD1 (5 bases). The germline V gene encodes CDR1 SGHTA and CDR2 FQGNSA. The CDR3 length is 14 residues. V lost 0 bases and J 4 bases, leaving 8 bases between the germline ends. The CDR3 is CASSLALGADTQYF. The CDR3 DNA is TGTGCCAGCAGCTTAGCCTTAGGGGCAGATACGCAGTATTTT.

The chain links TRBV10-3 to TRBJ1-6, with 7 bases identical to TRBD1. V gave up 4 bases and J gave up 8 bases; unmatched junction bases: 5. CDR1 and CDR2 from the germline V gene are ENHRY and SYGVKD. The CDR3 runs to 14 residues. The CDR3 DNA follows: TGTGCCATCAGTGCGACAGGGTTGGATTCACCCCTCCACTTT. Its protein is CAISATGLDSPLHF.

V is TRBV28 and J is TRBJ1-1, with 7 bases that match TRBD1. After removal of 2 bases from V and 4 bases from J, the junction contained 7 bases not matched to a gene. CDR3 length: 15 residues. The germline V gene has CDR1 MDHEN and CDR2 SYDVKM. This CDR3 is CASSLISGQLTEAFF. The CDR3 DNA reads as TGTGCCAGCAGTTTAATCTCGGGACAGCTCACTGAAGCTTTCTTT. Drawing the rest from reference TRBV28 and TRBJ1-1, the complete variable domain is DVKVTQSSRYLVKRTGEKVFLECVQDMDHENMFWYRQDPGLGLRLIYFSYDVKMKEKGDIPEGYSVSREKKERFSLILESASTNQTSMYLCASSLISGQLTEAFFGQGTRLTVV.

This sequence joins TRBV2 and TRBJ2-3, with D tentatively TRBD2 (5 bases). The CDR3 extends over 12 amino acids. The V end was cut by 8 bases, the J end by 4 bases, with 10 bases between. CDR1 and CDR2 from the germline V gene are SNHLY and FYNNEI. CDR3 DNA: TGTGCCAGCGGGAGAGGGTCAGATACGCAGTATTTT. This translates into CASGRGSDTQYF.

The genes are TRBV28 and TRBJ1-1; 7 bases fit TRBD1. V was pared by 6 bases and J by 3 bases, with 7 bases of the junction left unmatched. Germline V gene lookup returns CDR1 MDHEN and CDR2 SYDVKM. CDR3 length: 14 amino acids. The CDR3 DNA is TGTGCCAGCAGACCTACAGGGGAGTACACTGAAGCTTTCTTT. Amino acids: CASRPTGEYTEAFF.

CDR3 residues: CARGTSGYNEQFF. The CDR3 nucleotides are TGTGCCAGAGGGACTAGCGGTTACAATGAGCAGTTCTTC. The V call is TRBV2, the J call TRBJ2-1, with 11 bases identical to TRBD2. With 9 bases clipped from V and 4 bases from J, the junction kept 2 bases outside the gene matches. The CDR3 extends over 13 amino acids. In germline, CDR1 is SNHLY, CDR2 FYNNEI. Full variable domain (outside the CDR3, taken from reference TRBV2 and TRBJ2-1): EPEVTQTPSHQVTQMGQEVILRCVPISNHLYFYWYRQILGQKVEFLVSFYNNEISEKSEIFDDQFSVERPDGSNFTLKIRSTKLEDSAMYFCARGTSGYNEQFFGPGTRLTVL.